This entry lists 10 T cell receptor beta chains sequenced from one sample in a study of blood T cell repertoires in COVID-19. The table came from immunoSEQ multiplex PCR; TCRdb's copy has only in-frame clones and leaves some out. The sample consists of about 340,000 clones, about 90% of them appearing once. Sequencing was done on a sample of peripheral blood. Source of these receptors: a young woman who had recovered from COVID-19.

V usage is TRBV6-5 and J usage is TRBJ1-4, with 9 bases identical to TRBD1. This CDR3 is built from 14 residues. The J segment lost 5 bases and the V segment lost 6 bases, leaving 4 bases of the junction unmatched. CDR1 and CDR2 from the germline V gene are MNHEY and SVGAGI. As DNA, the CDR3 is TGTGCCAGCAGATCCGGGACAGGGAATGAAAAACTGTTTTTT. This codes for CASRSGTGNEKLFF.

CDR3 DNA sequence: TGTGCCAGCAGCCAAAGGGGACAGGGGCTTCCTCCTGGAAACACCATATATTTT. As protein: CASSQRGQGLPPGNTIYF. This rearrangement joins TRBV9 to TRBJ1-3, with TRBD1 matching over 10 bases. The CDR3 loop spans 18 amino acids. V trimming: 4 bases; J trimming: 2 bases; junction bases outside the gene matches: 12. Germline V CDR1 and CDR2: SGDLS, YYNGEE.

This chain joins TRBV6-2 or TRBV6-3 and TRBJ1-5; D call uncertain. Germline V CDR1 and CDR2: MNHEY, SVGEGT. V lost 0 bases, J lost 4 bases, and 7 bases lay in between. The CDR3 contains 14 residues. CDR3 nucleotides: TGTGCCAGCAGTTACTCCGGGGAGAATCAGCCCCAGCATTTT. This codes for CASSYSGENQPQHF.

This chain joins TRBV6-1 and TRBJ2-5, with D perhaps TRBD1 (6 bases). CDR3 length: 17 amino acids. The V gene's germline CDR1 is MNHNS and CDR2 SASEGT. V lost 2 bases and J lost 1, with 17 bases in between. The CDR3 nucleotides are TGTGCCAGCAGTGAAATCGGACCGACAGGAACCCAAGAGACCCAGTACTTC. This gives the protein CASSEIGPTGTQETQYF.

V is TRBV3-1 (or the pseudogene TRBV3-2) and J is TRBJ2-5; TRBD2 aligns across 8 bases. V trimming: 3 bases; J trimming: 5 bases; junction bases outside the gene matches: 5. This CDR3 has 14 amino acids. In germline, CDR1 is LGHDT, CDR2 YNNKEL (reference sequence). CDR3 nucleotide sequence: TGTGCCAGCAGCCATCTGGGCGGGGGGGAGACCCAGTACTTC. This encodes CASSHLGGGETQYF.

V gene TRBV6-1 combines with J gene TRBJ1-5; D is unresolved. Trimming took off 0 bases at V and 7 bases at J, with 7 bases between the two ends. There are 13 residues in the CDR3. Germline CDR1 and CDR2: MNHNS and SASEGT. CDR3 loop: CASSEAGGQPQHF. CDR3 nucleotides: TGTGCCAGCAGTGAAGCAGGAGGCCAGCCCCAGCATTTT.

The rearrangement joins TRBV6-2 or TRBV6-3 to TRBJ1-2; 10 bases are a match to TRBD1. Looked up from germline, CDR1 is MNHEY and CDR2 is SVGEGT. This CDR3 is 16 amino acids long. Germline trimming cut 2 bases from V and 4 bases from J; bases unmatched to any gene: 7. This chain's CDR3 is CASSYGSGQGFYGYTF. The CDR3 region has the DNA TGTGCCAGCAGTTACGGCTCGGGACAGGGGTTCTATGGCTACACCTTC.

This chain uses TRBV6-2 or TRBV6-3 with TRBJ1-2; D gene ambiguous. This CDR3 has 13 amino acids. The V gene lost 5 bases and the J gene lost 2 bases, with 9 bases spanning the gap. Per germline, CDR1 MNHEY and CDR2 SVGEGT. In nucleotides, the CDR3 is TGTGCCAGCAGTAACGACAAAAACTATGGCTACACCTTC. Protein: CASSNDKNYGYTF.

This chain links TRBV6-6 with TRBJ1-5; D is unresolved. Germline V gene lookup returns CDR1 MNHNY and CDR2 SVGAGI (reference sequence). The V gene lost 4 bases and the J gene lost 5 bases, with 18 bases spanning the gap. The CDR3 is 16 residues long. The CDR3 reads CASSSPQEGGHQPQHF. In nucleotides, the CDR3 is TGTGCCAGCAGTTCTCCTCAGGAGGGTGGGCATCAGCCCCAGCATTTT.

A note on this clone: Different DNA sequences within this sample yield the same CDR3. This rearrangement joins TRBV12-3 or TRBV12-4 to TRBJ1-2; no clear D. The V and J ends lost 2 bases and 4 bases respectively, with 8 bases between them. This CDR3 is built from 13 residues. The CDR3 nucleotides read TGTGCCAGCAGTTTACCTGGGAGCTATGGCTACACCTTC. Translating gives CASSLPGSYGYTF.